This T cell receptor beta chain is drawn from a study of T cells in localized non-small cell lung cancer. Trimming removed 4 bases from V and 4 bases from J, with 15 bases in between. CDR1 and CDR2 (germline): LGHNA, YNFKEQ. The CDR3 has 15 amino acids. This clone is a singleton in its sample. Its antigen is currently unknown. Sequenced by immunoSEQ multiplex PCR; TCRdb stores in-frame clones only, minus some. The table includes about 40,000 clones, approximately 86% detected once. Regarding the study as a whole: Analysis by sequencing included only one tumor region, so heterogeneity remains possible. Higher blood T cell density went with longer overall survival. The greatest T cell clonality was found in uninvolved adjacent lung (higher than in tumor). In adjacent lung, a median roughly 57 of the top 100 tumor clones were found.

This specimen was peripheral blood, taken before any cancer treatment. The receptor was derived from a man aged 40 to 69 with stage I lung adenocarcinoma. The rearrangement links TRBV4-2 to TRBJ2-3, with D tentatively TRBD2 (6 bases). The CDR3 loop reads CASSPIMGGADTQYF. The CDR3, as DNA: TGTGCCAGCAGCCCAATAATGGGGGGTGCAGATACGCAGTATTTT.